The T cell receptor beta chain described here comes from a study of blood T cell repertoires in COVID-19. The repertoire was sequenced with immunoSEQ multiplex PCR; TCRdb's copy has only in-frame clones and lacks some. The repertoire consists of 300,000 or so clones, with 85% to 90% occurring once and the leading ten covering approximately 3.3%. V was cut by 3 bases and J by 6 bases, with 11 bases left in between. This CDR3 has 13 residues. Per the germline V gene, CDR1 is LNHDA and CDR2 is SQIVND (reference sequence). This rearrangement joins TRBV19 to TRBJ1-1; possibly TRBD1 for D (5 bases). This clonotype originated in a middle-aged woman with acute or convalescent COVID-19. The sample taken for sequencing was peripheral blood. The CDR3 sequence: CASSMQGLAEAFF. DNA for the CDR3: TGTGCCAGTAGTATGCAGGGTCTTGCTGAAGCTTTCTTT.